Listed here are 28 T cell receptor beta chains from one sample, sequenced in a study of T cells in Graves' hyperthyroidism and ophthalmopathy. TCR beta CDR3 region amplification was performed from RNA transcripts. When the TCR CDR3 underwent first-round RT-PCR, the HTBI primer set was used. TCRdb processed the multiplex PCR reads anew with MiXCR; each CDR3 protein has one entry. Of more than 250,000 distinct CDR3 sequences in the sample, approximately 16% were seen once. The sequencing sample was made of blood. These receptors all stem from a woman aged 45-65 years with Graves' hyperthyroidism that later progressed to Graves' ophthalmopathy.

Many counts were recorded for this clonotype. CDR3 DNA: TGTGCCAGCAGTTCCACCGGGACAGGGTATGGCGAGCAGTACTTC. Translating gives CASSSTGTGYGEQYF. This chain connects TRBV27 to TRBJ2-7; 9 bases align to TRBD1. J gave up 6 bases and V 4 bases, and 10 bases lay outside the gene matches. The germline gives CDR1 MNHEY, CDR2 SMNVEV (reference sequence). The CDR3 extends over 15 amino acids.

Many counts were recorded for this clonotype. This chain joins TRBV6-5 and TRBJ1-1; tentative D call: TRBD1 (5 bases). Germline V lookup: CDR1 MNHEY, CDR2 SVGAGI. V was pared by 0 bases and J by 4 bases, with 12 bases between. CDR3 length: 15 amino acids. CDR3 coding DNA: TGTGCCAGCAGTTACTCTAGGGACGGGGGCACTGAAGCTTTCTTT. Translating gives CASSYSRDGGTEAFF.

A single count supports this clonotype. The J gene is TRBJ1-1, the V gene TRBV19; 7 nucleotides agree with TRBD1. V shed 3 bases, J shed 2 bases, and the junction held 9 bases outside the gene matches. In germline, CDR1 is LNHDA, CDR2 SQIVND (reference sequence). CDR3 size: 16 residues. CDR3 in amino acids: CASSMTSGTANTEAFF. Written as DNA, the CDR3 is TGTGCCAGTAGTATGACGTCGGGGACAGCAAACACTGAAGCTTTCTTT.

This clonotype was recorded at least ten times. This chain connects TRBV5-1 to TRBJ1-1; D is possibly TRBD1 (5 bases). This CDR3 is built from 15 residues. Trimming took off 1 base at V and 4 bases at J, with 14 bases between the two ends. The germline CDR1 and CDR2 sequences are SGHRS and YFSETQ. The CDR3 sequence is CASSLFQGSGTEAFF. DNA for the CDR3: TGCGCCAGCAGCTTGTTTCAGGGATCGGGCACTGAAGCTTTCTTT.

This clonotype came up many times. The chain uses TRBV19 and TRBJ1-2; D remains ambiguous. Germline CDR1 LNHDA, CDR2 SQIVND (reference sequence). This CDR3 has 15 residues. V was clipped by 7 bases and J by 4 bases, with 19 bases between them. CDR3 in DNA: TGTGCCAGTACCGAAGACCCGCGGATCTCCTATGGCTACACCTTC. It codes for CASTEDPRISYGYTF.

The V and J genes are TRBV2 and TRBJ1-2; D is ambiguous. The V end lost 0 bases, the J end lost 3 bases, and 8 bases lay between the germline ends. In germline, CDR1 is SNHLY, CDR2 FYNNEI. The CDR3 has 14 residues. The CDR3 DNA follows: TGTGCCAGCAGTGAAGCGTGGAGGGACTATGGCTACACCTTC. Protein product: CASSEAWRDYGYTF.

The chain recombines TRBV18 with TRBJ2-1, with D maybe TRBD1 (6 bases). The germline V and J ends were trimmed by 1 base and 15 bases, with 16 bases remaining between them. The CDR3 is 13 amino acids. Germline CDR1 KGHSH, CDR2 LQKENI. The CDR3 DNA follows: TGTGCCAGCTCACCACGATCGGGACACAATGGGTTCTTC. Translating gives CASSPRSGHNGFF.

Ten or more counts support this clonotype. This CDR3 reads CASSFPGGYGYF. The CDR3 nucleotides are TGTGCCAGCAGTTTTCCAGGGGGATATGGGTATTTT. This chain uses TRBV28 with TRBJ2-3, with TRBD1 matching over 7 bases. The CDR3 covers 12 residues. The junction had 8 bases not matched to a gene; V was cut back by 3 bases and J by 14 bases. The germline V gene has CDR1 MDHEN and CDR2 SYDVKM.

This clonotype was recorded many times. The chain recombines TRBV7-3 with TRBJ2-1; the D is unclear. The V end lost 5 bases, the J end lost 3 bases, and 8 bases lay between the germline ends. Germline V gene sequence: CDR1 SGHTA, CDR2 FQGTGA. CDR3 length: 13 residues. The CDR3 sequence is CASSVDRYNEQFF. In DNA, the CDR3 is TGTGCCAGCAGCGTCGACCGCTACAATGAGCAGTTCTTC.

This clonotype came up a few times. This chain uses TRBV6-1 with TRBJ1-4; D is unresolved. Germline CDR1 is MNHNS and CDR2 is SASEGT. Trimming removed 0 bases from V and 3 bases from J, with 11 bases in between. CDR3 length: 16 residues. CDR3 DNA sequence: TGTGCCAGCAGTGAAGCGAGTGGGGTCTCTAATGAAAAACTGTTTTTT. Protein: CASSEASGVSNEKLFF.

A note on this clonotype: A much larger clone lies a single base off, so this may be a read error. V and J are TRBV11-2 and TRBJ2-1; D is possibly TRBD2 (5 bases). Germline assignment: CDR1 SGHAT and CDR2 FQNNGV. V was trimmed by 3 bases and J by 8 bases, leaving 17 bases between them. CDR3 length: 15 residues. Written as DNA, the CDR3 is TGTGCCAGCAGCTTCCGAGGGTCCGGGGTGGATGAGCAGTTCTTC. This translates into CASSFRGSGVDEQFF.

There are many counts of this clonotype. V gene TRBV12-3 or TRBV12-4 combines with J gene TRBJ1-4; D remains ambiguous. The CDR3 loop spans 11 amino acids. V gave up 6 bases and J gave up 8 bases, with 7 bases separating them. The CDR3 region is CASSQGEKLFF. The CDR3 DNA is TGTGCCAGCAGCCAAGGGGAAAAACTGTTTTTT.

This clonotype appeared a few times. The chain is built from TRBV20-1 and TRBJ1-2; no firm D call. CDR3 length: 11 residues. The V gene lost 1 base and the J gene lost 7 bases, with 7 bases spanning the gap. CDR1 is DFQATT, CDR2 SNEGSKA, per germline (reference sequence). CDR3 coding DNA: TGCAGTGCTAGAGTCTTCGTTGGCTACACCTTC. Residues: CSARVFVGYTF.

This clonotype occurred a few times. The chain uses TRBV29-1 and TRBJ2-7, with a tentative D call TRBD2 (6 bases). This CDR3 is built from 12 residues. In germline, CDR1 is SQVTM, CDR2 ANQGSEA. Trimming left V 3 bases short and J 5 bases short, with 11 bases between. The CDR3 protein is CSVESGGDEQYF. The CDR3 nucleotides are TGCAGCGTTGAGTCCGGAGGGGACGAGCAGTACTTC.

This clonotype appeared many times. J is TRBJ1-5 and V is TRBV7-2; TRBD1 agrees at 7 bases. Germline V gives CDR1 SGHTA, CDR2 FQGNSA. With 4 bases clipped from V and 7 bases from J, the junction kept 4 bases outside the gene matches. The CDR3 totals 13 residues. CDR3 DNA sequence: TGTGCCAGCAGCTGGACAGGAAGGCAGCCCCAGCATTTT. Amino acid sequence: CASSWTGRQPQHF.

The table lists this clonotype with many counts. This chain connects TRBV18 to TRBJ2-2; 9 bases map to TRBD2. Unmatched junction bases numbered 2, after V lost 0 bases and J lost 0 bases. The CDR3 loop spans 17 amino acids. CDR1 is KGHSH and CDR2 is LQKENI in the germline V gene. The CDR3 is CASSPPRLAANTGELFF. DNA of the CDR3: TGTGCCAGCTCACCACCGAGACTAGCGGCGAACACCGGGGAGCTGTTTTTT.

This clonotype came up many times. The chain has TRBV7-6 and TRBJ2-7, with D perhaps TRBD1 or TRBD2 (5 bases each). Trimming took 4 bases from V and 3 from J, leaving 16 bases between them. The V gene's germline CDR1 is SGHVS and CDR2 FNYEAQ. This CDR3 contains 15 residues. Here the CDR3 DNA reads TGTGCCAGCAGCTCAACAGGATCCGACTACTACGAGCAGTACTTC. It specifies CASSSTGSDYYEQYF.

This clonotype showed up many times. This CDR3 reads CASSTTRNNEQFF. The CDR3 bases are TGTGCCAGCTCAACGACTAGAAACAATGAGCAGTTCTTC. The chain has TRBV18 and TRBJ2-1; D is perhaps TRBD2 (6 bases). Trimming took off 5 bases at V and 5 bases at J, with 10 bases between the two ends. The CDR3 has 13 amino acids. CDR1 is KGHSH, CDR2 LQKENI, per germline. The variable domain in full, completed from reference TRBV18 and TRBJ2-1, reads NAGVMQNPRHLVRRRGQEARLRCSPMKGHSHVYWYRQLPEEGLKFMVYLQKENIIDESGMPKERFSAEFPKEGPSILRIQQVVRGDSAAYFCASSTTRNNEQFFGPGTRLTVL.

This clonotype was seen repeatedly, ten times or more. The chain employs TRBV5-1 and TRBJ1-2, with 10 bases lining up with TRBD1. The CDR3 is made up of 14 amino acids. Germline CDR1 reads SGHRS; CDR2 reads YFSETQ. The V segment lost 4 bases and the J segment 6 bases; nucleotides outside the gene matches: 6. The CDR3 sequence is CASSRGDRGDGYTF. The CDR3 nucleotides are TGCGCCAGCAGCCGGGGGGACAGGGGAGATGGCTACACCTTC.

This clonotype was observed at least ten times. This chain connects TRBV28 to TRBJ2-4, with TRBD2 matching 7 bases. CDR1 MDHEN and CDR2 SYDVKM come from the germline V gene. With 3 bases clipped from V and 10 bases from J, the junction kept 6 bases outside the gene matches. This CDR3 spans 13 amino acids. The CDR3 coding sequence is TGTGCCAGCAGTTTTTCGGGAGGCTGGATTCAGTACTTC. Translated, it gives CASSFSGGWIQYF.

The gene calls are TRBV13 and TRBJ2-1; possibly TRBD2 for D (6 bases). Trimming removed 0 bases at V and 14 bases at J, with 20 bases between. CDR3 length: 15 amino acids. Germline assignment: CDR1 PRHDT and CDR2 FYEKMQ (reference sequence). CDR3 amino acids: CASSLGYGSKHRKFF. The DNA for the CDR3 is TGTGCCAGCAGCTTAGGCTACGGGAGTAAACATAGGAAGTTCTTC.

The genes are TRBV9 and TRBJ2-1, with TRBD2 as a possible D gene (5 bases). Germline-derived CDR1 and CDR2 are SGDLS and YYNGEE. V was clipped by 1 base and J by 9 bases, with 14 bases between them. The CDR3 has 14 amino acids. The CDR3 DNA reads TGTGCCAGCAGCGTATCTCAACTGAGGGTTGAGCAGTTCTTC. Amino acids: CASSVSQLRVEQFF.

This clonotype was seen repeatedly, ten times or more. The chain carries TRBV2 and TRBJ2-3; D not resolved. V lost 3 bases and J lost 2, with 9 bases in between. The CDR3 spans 14 residues. In germline, CDR1 is SNHLY, CDR2 FYNNEI. Here the CDR3 DNA reads TGTGCCAGCAGTGAGGCCAGACACACAGATACGCAGTATTTT. As protein: CASSEARHTDTQYF.

This clonotype was counted at least ten times. The chain combines TRBV18 with TRBJ2-7; TRBD2 matches at 8 bases. This CDR3 region has 13 residues. Germline V gene lookup returns CDR1 KGHSH and CDR2 LQKENI. After removal of 5 bases from V and 5 bases from J, the junction contained 5 bases not matched to a gene. Here the CDR3 DNA reads TGTGCCAGCTCAATCCGGCGGGAGGACGAGCAGTACTTC. Amino acids: CASSIRREDEQYF.

The rearrangement uses TRBV7-9 and TRBJ2-7, with D uncertain. Between the trimmed V and J ends, which lost 5 bases and 7 bases, there was a span of 21 bases. CDR1 SEHNR and CDR2 FQNEAQ come from the germline V gene (reference sequence). The length of the CDR3 is 15 residues. The CDR3 sequence: CASSPPVGRSEEQYF. Here the CDR3 DNA reads TGTGCCAGCAGCCCCCCGGTTGGCAGGTCTGAGGAGCAGTACTTC.

V usage is TRBV29-1 and J usage is TRBJ2-1; 7 positions agree with TRBD1. Germline-derived CDR1 and CDR2 are SQVTM and ANQGSEA. The CDR3 sequence is 11 residues long. J gave up 8 bases and V 5 bases, and 3 bases lay outside the gene matches. As DNA, the CDR3 is TGCAGCGTTCACAGGGGCCATGAGCAGTTCTTC. This translates into CSVHRGHEQFF.

This clonotype has ten or more counts. The chain couples TRBV3-1 to TRBJ2-7; the match to TRBD1 covers 9 bases. V trimming: 0 bases; J trimming: 6 bases; junction bases outside the gene matches: 6. The germline V gene has CDR1 LGHDT and CDR2 YNNKEL (reference sequence). The CDR3 totals 15 residues. Here the CDR3 reads CASSQDRQGGREQYF. In DNA, the CDR3 is TGTGCCAGCAGCCAAGATAGACAGGGGGGGCGCGAGCAGTACTTC.

The rearrangement uses TRBV4-2 and TRBJ2-5; 8 nucleotides align to TRBD2. The J segment lost 11 bases and the V segment lost 0 bases, leaving 14 bases of the junction unmatched. This CDR3 is built from 16 residues. Germline V CDR1 and CDR2: LGHNA, YNFKEQ. CDR3 in DNA: TGTGCCAGCAGCCAAGACGAGGCGGGGGGTCGCGTTAAACAGTACTTC. Translated, it gives CASSQDEAGGRVKQYF.